These T cell receptor beta chains were read from a single sample in a study of blood T cells in healthy people across ages. TCRdb passed the 5' RACE reads through MiXCR, listing each CDR3 protein once. The sample lists 1.5 million to 2 million distinct CDR3 sequences; approximately 50% were seen once. Material for sequencing was blood. Source of these receptors: a woman aged 40 to 50 in good health. The CDR3 runs from the conserved cysteine through the conserved F or W. Each record gives: J gene, V gene, CDR3 protein.

j_call: TRBJ2-5
v_call: TRBV20-1
cdr3_aa: CSARDQGTGAETQYF

j_call: TRBJ1-2
v_call: TRBV6-2/TRBV6-3
cdr3_aa: CASSYSTRTLGYTF

j_call: TRBJ1-4
v_call: TRBV4-2
cdr3_aa: CASSQDSGTGRREKLFF

j_call: TRBJ1-2
v_call: TRBV28
cdr3_aa: CASRGTGAPGYTF

j_call: TRBJ2-1
v_call: TRBV7-6
cdr3_aa: CASSQDRGLHNEQFF

j_call: TRBJ1-4
v_call: TRBV15
cdr3_aa: CATSRIQANEKLFF

j_call: TRBJ2-5
v_call: TRBV20-1
cdr3_aa: CSARSWDRQETQYF

j_call: TRBJ2-3
v_call: TRBV4-3
cdr3_aa: CASRQAGTSETTQYF

j_call: TRBJ2-6
v_call: TRBV6-2/TRBV6-3
cdr3_aa: CASRKRENSGVPSSGANVLTF

j_call: TRBJ1-1
v_call: TRBV4-3
cdr3_aa: CASSQERGGIHPEAFF

j_call: TRBJ1-5
v_call: TRBV5-6
cdr3_aa: CASSRLQGAGNQPQHF

j_call: -
v_call: TRBV4-3
cdr3_aa: CASSQELHDETGGEQYF

j_call: -
v_call: TRBV10-2
cdr3_aa: CASSESKRGGSYNEQYF

j_call: TRBJ2-7
v_call: TRBV7-8
cdr3_aa: CASSPTTGVTYEQYF

j_call: TRBJ1-1
v_call: TRBV7-3
cdr3_aa: CASSSRDRAPAFF